The sequence of this TCR beta chain was determined in a study of blood T cell repertoires in COVID-19. Germline loops: CDR1 MGHRA, CDR2 YSYEKL. Trimming removed 8 bases at V and 2 bases at J, with 16 bases between. The length of the CDR3 is 15 residues. Original processing notes: Amplification of reference gene primers provided the estimated nucleated cell counts. Sequenced by immunoSEQ multiplex PCR; TCRdb stores in-frame clones only, minus some. V and J calls plus clone size are reproduced from that table; the DNA served to infer D and trimming. The repertoire holds 400,000 or so clones, with around 87% as singletons. In its sample, this clone was seen many times.

The chain couples TRBV4-1 to TRBJ2-1, with D maybe TRBD1 (8 bases). This TCR was recovered from a man aged 25 to 45 who had recovered from COVID-19. The sample was PBMCs or T cells enriched from blood (not recorded which). CDR3 sequence reads: CASRGAGGTYNEQFF. DNA for the CDR3: TGCGCCAGCCGGGGGGCAGGGGGCACCTACAATGAGCAGTTCTTC.